Listed below are T cell receptor beta chains from one sample, sequenced in a study of metastatic and nonmetastatic thyroid tumors. TCRdb used MiXCR to call clones anew from the PCR reads. This sample has 10,000 to 15,000 clones, with approximately 35% found just once. The specimen was tumor tissue. The receptors come from a female donor with papillary thyroid cancer or a benign thyroid nodule (not recorded which). Some clones in this sample may be carry-over from other donors' samples. Each CDR3 is given with its conserved first and last residue. Each record gives: clone size, J gene, V gene, D gene, CDR3 protein, CDR3 DNA. D genes are given only for firm matches. Rows may omit the clone size; those that give it use once, few, many or a size class.

many	TRBJ2-1	TRBV20-1	TRBD2	CTLSPTGGKYNEQFF	TGCACCTTGTCACCAACGGGAGGAAAATACAATGAGCAGTTCTTC
-	TRBJ1-6	TRBV5-1	TRBD1	CASSYGTGANSPLHF	TGCGCCAGCAGCTATGGGACAGGGGCTAATTCACCCCTCCACTTT
few	TRBJ1-1	TRBV6-1	-	CASSKPQSLSEAFF	TGTGCCAGCAGCAAACCCCAGAGTTTAAGTGAAGCTTTCTTT
few	TRBJ2-3	TRBV2	-	CASIVQGRDTQYF	TGTGCCAGCATTGTACAGGGACGCGATACGCAGTATTTT
-	TRBJ1-2	TRBV3-1	-	CASSQWARDRDGYTF	TGTGCCAGCAGCCAGTGGGCCAGGGATAGGGATGGCTACACCTTC
-	TRBJ1-1	TRBV4-1	-	CASSQGAGWGTEAFF	TGCGCCAGCAGCCAAGGGGCAGGGTGGGGAACTGAAGCTTTCTTT
many	TRBJ2-3	TRBV4-1	-	CASSQELALRTDTQYF	TGCGCCAGCAGCCAAGAACTAGCCTTGCGGACAGATACGCAGTATTTT
medium-sized	TRBJ1-3	TRBV12-3/TRBV12-4	-	CASSLWAGNGNTIYF	TGTGCCAGCAGTTTGTGGGCAGGGAATGGAAACACCATATATTTT
-	TRBJ2-7	TRBV11-2	-	CASSLEPFSSYEQYF	TGTGCCAGCAGCTTAGAGCCATTCAGCTCCTACGAGCAGTACTTC
few	TRBJ2-1	TRBV2	TRBD1	CASSVTGTGSDEQFF	TGTGCCAGCAGTGTTACCGGGACAGGGAGTGATGAGCAGTTCTTC
many	TRBJ1-1	TRBV3-1	TRBD1	CATGQVNTEAFF	TGTGCCACGGGACAGGTTAACACTGAAGCTTTCTTT
once	TRBJ1-3	TRBV4-1	-	CASSQEDRAGNTIYF	TGCGCCAGCAGCCAGGAGGACAGAGCTGGAAACACCATATATTTT
-	TRBJ2-7	TRBV20-1	TRBD2	CSARVAGGIASSYEQYF	TGCAGTGCTAGAGTAGCGGGAGGAATAGCGAGCTCCTACGAGCAGTACTTC
many	TRBJ1-5	TRBV11-2	TRBD1	CASSGGQGAPNQPQHF	TGTGCCAGCAGCGGAGGACAGGGGGCTCCCAATCAGCCCCAGCATTTT
-	TRBJ2-2	TRBV7-3	TRBD1	CASRHTGVGTGELFF	TGTGCCAGCAGACACACAGGGGTAGGCACCGGGGAGCTGTTTTTT
many	TRBJ2-1	TRBV7-9	TRBD1	CASSEGTGAYNEQFF	TGTGCCAGCAGCGAAGGGACAGGGGCATACAATGAGCAGTTCTTC
medium-sized	TRBJ2-4	TRBV12-3/TRBV12-4	TRBD1	CASRPDRGPIQYF	TGTGCCAGCAGACCCGACAGGGGCCCCATTCAGTACTTC
-	TRBJ1-5	TRBV30	-	CAWSSDRGGGGQPQHF	TGTGCCTGGAGTTCCGACAGAGGGGGTGGAGGACAGCCCCAGCATTTT
many	TRBJ2-2	TRBV20-1	TRBD2	CSAGTSGRRNTGELFF	TGCAGTGCTGGGACTAGCGGGAGGCGGAACACCGGGGAGCTGTTTTTT
-	TRBJ2-3	TRBV11-1	TRBD1	CASSLGTGGTDTQYF	TGTGCTAGCAGCTTAGGCACAGGGGGCACAGATACGCAGTATTTT
-	TRBJ1-3	TRBV13	TRBD1	CASSLRGPGNTIYF	TGTGCCAGCAGTCTCAGGGGGCCTGGAAACACCATATATTTT
medium-sized	TRBJ1-1	TRBV15	TRBD1	CATRRTGGLISPEAFF	TGTGCCACCAGACGAACAGGGGGCTTAATTTCTCCAGAAGCTTTCTTT
-	TRBJ2-1	TRBV28	TRBD1	CASSPQTGNRRYEQFF	TGTGCCAGCAGCCCTCAGACAGGGAATAGGAGGTATGAGCAGTTCTTC
-	TRBJ2-2	TRBV5-1	TRBD2	CASSFLTSGRAVPTGELFF	TGCGCCAGCAGCTTTTTGACTAGCGGGAGGGCCGTCCCTACCGGGGAGCTGTTTTTT
medium-sized	TRBJ1-2	TRBV20-1	-	CSATTSRDSLNYGYTF	TGCAGTGCTACGACGTCGCGAGACAGCTTAAACTATGGCTACACCTTC
-	TRBJ1-1	TRBV20-1	-	CSARVGNRDTEAFF	TGCAGTGCTAGAGTGGGCAATCGGGACACTGAAGCTTTCTTT
medium-sized	TRBJ1-6	TRBV6-1	-	CASSEVVGNSPLHF	TGTGCCAGCAGTGAGGTAGTAGGTAATTCACCCCTCCACTTT
many	TRBJ1-1	TRBV20-1	-	CSAVSARERPAFF	TGCAGTGCCGTCTCTGCGCGGGAAAGGCCGGCTTTCTTT
-	TRBJ2-3	TRBV5-6	-	CASSSSQGIDTQYF	TGTGCCAGCAGCTCAAGTCAGGGTATAGATACGCAGTATTTT
-	TRBJ1-1	TRBV6-1	TRBD1	CASSGQGGVLNTEAFF	TGTGCCAGTAGTGGACAGGGAGGTGTTTTGAACACTGAAGCTTTCTTT
medium-sized	TRBJ1-5	TRBV19	TRBD1	CASSGGTGKGQPQHF	TGTGCCAGTAGTGGCGGGACAGGGAAAGGACAGCCCCAGCATTTT
few	TRBJ1-4	TRBV6-2/TRBV6-3	-	CASSYRAGTANEKLFF	TGTGCCAGCAGTTACCGGGCCGGAACAGCTAATGAAAAACTGTTTTTT
many	TRBJ2-3	TRBV19	-	CASSRGRLTDTQYF	TGTGCCAGTAGTCGAGGCAGGCTTACAGATACGCAGTATTTT
few	TRBJ2-7	TRBV6-1	TRBD1	CASTRSWDSSYEQYF	TGTGCCAGCACTCGAAGTTGGGACAGCTCCTACGAGCAGTACTTC
-	TRBJ2-1	TRBV9	-	CASSVGGSGYNEQFF	TGTGCCAGCAGCGTCGGTGGGAGTGGGTACAATGAGCAGTTCTTC
many	TRBJ2-5	TRBV14	-	CASSQAWTPRTQYF	TGTGCCAGCAGCCAAGCCTGGACACCCAGGACCCAGTACTTC
-	TRBJ2-3	TRBV6-6	TRBD2	CASSYGLAGPDTQYF	TGTGCCAGCAGTTACGGACTAGCGGGACCAGATACGCAGTATTTT
many	TRBJ2-6	TRBV5-1	-	CASSSGLLGSGANVLTF	TGCGCCAGCAGCTCCGGACTGCTCGGCTCTGGGGCCAACGTCCTGACTTTC
-	TRBJ2-2	TRBV19	-	CASSKAEGEFGELFF	TGTGCCAGTAGTAAGGCAGAAGGGGAGTTCGGGGAGCTTTTTTTT
-	TRBJ2-5	TRBV7-2	TRBD2	CASSLAPSGWSGQETQYF	TGTGCCAGCAGCTTAGCACCTAGCGGGTGGTCGGGCCAAGAGACCCAGTACTTC